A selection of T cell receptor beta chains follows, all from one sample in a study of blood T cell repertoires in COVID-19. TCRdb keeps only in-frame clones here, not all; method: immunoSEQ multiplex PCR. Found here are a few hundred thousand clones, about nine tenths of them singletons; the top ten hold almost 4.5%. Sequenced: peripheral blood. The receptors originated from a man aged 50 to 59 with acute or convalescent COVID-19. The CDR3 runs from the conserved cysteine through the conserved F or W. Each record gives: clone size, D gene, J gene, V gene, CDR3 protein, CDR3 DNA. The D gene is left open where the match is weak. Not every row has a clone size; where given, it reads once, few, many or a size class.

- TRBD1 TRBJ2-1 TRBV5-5 CASSGTGSSYNEQFF TGTGCCAGCAGCGGGACAGGTAGCTCCTACAATGAGCAGTTCTTC
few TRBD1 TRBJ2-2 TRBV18 CASSPVDRANTGELFF TGTGCCAGCTCACCGGTGGACAGGGCGAACACCGGGGAGCTGTTTTTT
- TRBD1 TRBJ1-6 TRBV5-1 CASSLSPQGDNSPLHF TGCGCCAGCAGCTTGTCCCCGCAGGGGGATAATTCACCCCTCCACTTT
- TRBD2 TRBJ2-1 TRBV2 CASSGLGGGVYNEQFF TGTGCCAGCAGCGGACTAGGCGGGGGGGTTTACAATGAGCAGTTCTTC
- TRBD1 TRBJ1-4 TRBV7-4 CASSLGPGQHNEKLFF TGTGCCAGCAGCTTAGGACCGGGACAGCACAATGAAAAACTGTTTTTT
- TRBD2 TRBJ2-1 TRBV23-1 CASSHAGGINEQFF TGCGCCAGCAGTCATGCGGGGGGGATCAATGAGCAGTTCTTC
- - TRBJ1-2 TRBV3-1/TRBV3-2 CASSQESYYGYTF TGTGCCAGCAGCCAAGAATCGTACTATGGCTACACCTTC
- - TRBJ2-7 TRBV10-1 CASRGASYEQYF TGCGCCAGCAGAGGGGCGAGCTACGAGCAGTACTTC
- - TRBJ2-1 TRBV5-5 CASSLTGQSSYNEQFF TGTGCCAGCAGCTTGACAGGGCAGAGCTCCTACAATGAGCAGTTCTTC
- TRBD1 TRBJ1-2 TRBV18 CASSPGQGADYGYTF TGTGCCAGCTCACCCGGCCAGGGGGCAGACTATGGCTACACCTTC
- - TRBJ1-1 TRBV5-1 CASSWGGPPEGFF TGCGCCAGCAGCTGGGGGGGGCCCCCGGAGGGTTTCTTT
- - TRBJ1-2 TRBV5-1 CASSLDGGIGYTF TGCGCCAGCAGCTTGGACGGGGGGATCGGCTACACCTTC
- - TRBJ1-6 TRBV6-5 CASTLYNSPLHF TGTGCCAGCACCCTGTATAATTCACCCCTCCACTTT
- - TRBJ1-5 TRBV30 CAWSVNRANQPQHF TGTGCCTGGAGTGTAAATCGCGCCAATCAGCCCCAGCATTTT
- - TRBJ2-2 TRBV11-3 CASSSPAGELFF TGTGCCAGCAGCTCTCCCGCCGGGGAGCTGTTTTTT
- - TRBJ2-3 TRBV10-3 CAISESSVSSTDTQYF TGTGCCATCAGTGAGTCGAGTGTTTCTAGCACAGATACGCAGTATTTT
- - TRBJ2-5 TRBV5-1 CASSLGGQETQYF TGCGCCAGCAGCTTGGGCGGACAAGAGACCCAGTACTTC
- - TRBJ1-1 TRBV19 CASNFVIDTEAFF TGTGCCAGTAACTTCGTGATAGACACTGAAGCTTTCTTT
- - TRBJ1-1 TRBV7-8 CASNGRQNLNTEAFF TGTGCCAGCAATGGCAGACAAAATTTGAACACTGAAGCTTTCTTT
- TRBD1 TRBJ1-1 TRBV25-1 CASSVDRAGTEAFF TGTGCCAGCAGTGTCGACAGGGCGGGCACTGAAGCTTTCTTT
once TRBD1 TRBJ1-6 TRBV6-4 CASRPQGTAYNSPLHF TGTGCCAGCAGGCCCCAGGGGACAGCCTATAATTCACCCCTCCACTTT
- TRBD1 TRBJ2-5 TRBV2 CASSEQRQGETQYF TGTGCCAGCAGTGAACAGAGACAGGGTGAGACCCAGTACTTC
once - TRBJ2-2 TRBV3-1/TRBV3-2 CASSQEGHANTGELFF TGTGCCAGCAGCCAAGAGGGACACGCGAACACCGGGGAGCTGTTTTTT
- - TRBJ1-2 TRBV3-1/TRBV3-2 CASSQDRNRFVGGYTF TGTGCCAGCAGCCAAGATAGGAACAGATTCGTTGGGGGCTACACCTTC
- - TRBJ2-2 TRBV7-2 CASQNTGELFF TGTGCCAGCCAGAACACCGGGGAGCTGTTTTTT
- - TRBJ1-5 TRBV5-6 CASSLGGPFRDQPQHF TGTGCCAGCAGCTTGGGCGGTCCCTTCCGGGATCAGCCCCAGCATTTT
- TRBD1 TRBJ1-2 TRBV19 CASSIAGTENYGYTF TGTGCCAGTAGTATCGCCGGGACAGAAAACTATGGCTACACCTTC
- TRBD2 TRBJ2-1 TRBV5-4 CASSLSGGLYEQFF TGTGCCAGCAGCTTGAGCGGGGGGCTGTATGAGCAGTTCTTC
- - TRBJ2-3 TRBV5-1 CASSLGQIGSTDTQYF TGCGCCAGCAGCTTGGGACAGATAGGGAGCACAGATACGCAGTATTTT
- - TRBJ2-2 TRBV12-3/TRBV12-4 CASSYSGPGELFF TGTGCCAGCAGCTACAGTGGGCCCGGGGAGCTGTTTTTT
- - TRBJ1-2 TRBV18 CASSPTREDGYTF TGTGCCAGCTCACCGACCAGGGAGGATGGCTACACCTTC
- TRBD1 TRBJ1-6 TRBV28 CASSLSRGQGNSPLHF TGTGCCAGCAGTTTGTCGCGTGGACAGGGGAATTCACCCCTCCACTTT
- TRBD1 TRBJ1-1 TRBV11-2 CASSFDRGTEAFF TGTGCCAGCAGCTTCGACAGGGGAACTGAAGCTTTCTTT
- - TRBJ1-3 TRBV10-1 CASSPTGSSGNTIYF TGCGCCAGCAGTCCTACAGGGAGCTCTGGAAACACCATATATTTT
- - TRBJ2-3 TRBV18 CASSGRGKDTQYF TGTGCCAGCTCGGGGCGGGGAAAAGATACGCAGTATTTT
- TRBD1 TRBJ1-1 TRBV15 CATSRNGQGLGTEAFF TGTGCCACCAGCAGAAATGGACAGGGGTTGGGTACTGAAGCTTTCTTT
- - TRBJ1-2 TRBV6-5 CASSGIPVGYGYTF TGTGCCAGCTCCGGGATCCCAGTCGGGTATGGCTACACCTTC
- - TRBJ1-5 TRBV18 CASSPRSGDQPQHF TGTGCCAGCTCACCTAGGTCAGGGGATCAGCCCCAGCATTTT
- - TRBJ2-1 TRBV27 CASATDNFSYNEQFF TGTGCCAGTGCGACAGATAATTTCTCCTACAATGAGCAGTTCTTC
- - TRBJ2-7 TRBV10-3 CAIAGTSAYEQYF TGTGCCATCGCGGGAACTTCCGCCTACGAGCAGTACTTC
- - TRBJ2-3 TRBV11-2 CASTLTIGDTQYF TGTGCCAGCACCTTGACAATTGGGGATACGCAGTATTTT
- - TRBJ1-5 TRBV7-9 CASSLWQGTNQPQHF TGTGCCAGCAGCTTATGGCAGGGCACAAATCAGCCCCAGCATTTT
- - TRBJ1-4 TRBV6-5 CASSYTGIREKLFF TGTGCCAGCAGTTACACGGGGATTAGGGAAAAACTGTTTTTT
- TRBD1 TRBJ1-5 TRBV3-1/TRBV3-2 CASSQAGQGSQPQHF TGTGCCAGCAGCCAAGCGGGACAGGGAAGTCAGCCCCAGCATTTT
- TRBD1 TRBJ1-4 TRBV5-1 CASSFSGGTTNEKLFF TGCGCCAGCAGCTTTTCAGGGGGCACAACTAATGAAAAACTGTTTTTT
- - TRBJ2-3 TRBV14 CASRAALSTDTQYF TGTGCCAGCAGGGCGGCCCTTAGCACAGATACGCAGTATTTT
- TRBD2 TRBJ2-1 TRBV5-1 CASGGDGSSYNEQFF TGCGCCAGCGGGGGGGATGGAAGCTCCTACAATGAGCAGTTCTTC
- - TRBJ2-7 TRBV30 CASTPKGGEQYF TGTGCCTCCACTCCGAAGGGAGGCGAGCAGTACTTC
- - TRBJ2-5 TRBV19 CASSPTPTSLETQYF TGTGCCAGTAGTCCTACTCCCACTAGTCTCGAGACCCAGTACTTC